This T cell receptor (beta chain) appears in the sequencing data of a study of blood T cell repertoires in COVID-19. The wider study: The United States, Italy and Spain supplied acute and convalescent COVID-19 samples. PBMCs, B-cell-depleted T cells, or T cells provided the cDNA or gDNA that made up the material.

This CDR3 spans 14 amino acids. Authors' processing steps: Cell counts per sample came from amplifying reference gene primers. Assay: immunoSEQ multiplex PCR; the TCRdb copy retains only in-frame clones and omits some. The V and J calls and clone size come from that table; D and trimming were worked out from the DNA. The sample carries 150,000 to 200,000 clones, 86% recorded once. This clonotype was sampled from a man younger than 35 with acute or convalescent COVID-19. Sequences were obtained from peripheral blood. J is TRBJ1-2 and V is TRBV21-1; the table's TRBD1 call for D was not verified on the DNA. TRBV21-1 is flagged as a pseudogene. The DNA for the CDR3 is TGTGCCAGCAGCAAAGCATCAGGAACCTATGGCTACACCTTC. It specifies CASSKASGTYGYTF.